A selection of T cell receptor beta chains follows, all from one sample in a study of T cell responses to AZD1222 COVID-19 vaccine. TCRdb's table, derived via immunoSEQ multiplex PCR, lists solely in-frame clones and lacks some. The sample carries more than 95,000 clones, around 91% recorded once. Sequencing was performed on peripheral blood, taken on day 0 of AZD1222 vaccination. These receptors all come from an adult in good health. The CDR3 runs from the conserved cysteine through the conserved F or W. Not all rows give a size; the values are once, few, many and, for expanded clones, a class.

abundance: once; j_gene: TRBJ2-1; v_gene: TRBV28; CDR3aa: CASRASFGSGGYNEQFF
abundance: -; j_gene: TRBJ1-1; v_gene: TRBV9; CDR3aa: CASSGTAMNTEAFF
abundance: -; j_gene: TRBJ1-2; v_gene: TRBV5-6; CDR3aa: CASSIAATGGSRGTF
abundance: -; j_gene: TRBJ2-7; v_gene: TRBV2; CDR3aa: CASSMTGENYEQYF
abundance: -; j_gene: TRBJ1-5; v_gene: TRBV19; CDR3aa: CASSMWTDPGQPQHF
abundance: -; j_gene: TRBJ1-2; v_gene: TRBV5-1; CDR3aa: CASSPAPRQPGGYGYTF
abundance: -; j_gene: TRBJ2-1; v_gene: TRBV7-8; CDR3aa: CASSFQDYNEQFF
abundance: -; j_gene: TRBJ2-1; v_gene: TRBV19; CDR3aa: CASGPTGNSYNEQFF
abundance: -; j_gene: TRBJ1-2; v_gene: TRBV18; CDR3aa: CASHGGRARYGYTF
abundance: -; j_gene: TRBJ2-1; v_gene: TRBV6-4; CDR3aa: CASSDVGVTGYNEQFF
abundance: few; j_gene: TRBJ2-5; v_gene: TRBV4-3; CDR3aa: CASSQTGGVGGETQYF
abundance: -; j_gene: TRBJ1-2; v_gene: TRBV12-3/TRBV12-4; CDR3aa: CASSLDRIYGYTF
abundance: -; j_gene: TRBJ2-1; v_gene: TRBV6-5; CDR3aa: CASRGRGRTYNEQFF
abundance: -; j_gene: TRBJ2-7; v_gene: TRBV5-1; CDR3aa: CASSLEGAEQYF
abundance: once; j_gene: TRBJ2-5; v_gene: TRBV7-7; CDR3aa: CASTRAGRLGETQYF
abundance: -; j_gene: TRBJ1-1; v_gene: TRBV25-1; CDR3aa: CASRDSMNTEAFF
abundance: once; j_gene: TRBJ2-5; v_gene: TRBV5-1; CDR3aa: CASSVQETQYF
abundance: -; j_gene: TRBJ2-3; v_gene: TRBV11-2; CDR3aa: CASSLAAGWDTQYF
abundance: -; j_gene: TRBJ2-7; v_gene: TRBV30; CDR3aa: CAWSRGFEQYF
abundance: -; j_gene: TRBJ1-1; v_gene: TRBV7-9; CDR3aa: CASSPQGGGEAFF
abundance: few; j_gene: TRBJ1-2; v_gene: TRBV9; CDR3aa: CASSVHRDGYTF
abundance: few; j_gene: TRBJ1-3; v_gene: TRBV2; CDR3aa: CASNREGNTIYF
abundance: -; j_gene: TRBJ2-5; v_gene: TRBV2; CDR3aa: CASRGVTGGETQYF
abundance: -; j_gene: TRBJ2-7; v_gene: TRBV5-8; CDR3aa: CASSPAGGQGAYEQYF
abundance: -; j_gene: TRBJ2-1; v_gene: TRBV4-3; CDR3aa: CASSQDQTGRFGQFF
abundance: -; j_gene: TRBJ2-5; v_gene: TRBV6-5; CDR3aa: CASSSQAGGQETQYF
abundance: -; j_gene: TRBJ1-2; v_gene: TRBV5-1; CDR3aa: CASSLASGNGYTF
abundance: -; j_gene: TRBJ1-4; v_gene: TRBV19; CDR3aa: CASSPGTATNEKLFF
abundance: -; j_gene: TRBJ2-2; v_gene: TRBV27; CDR3aa: CASSLGRGNGELFF
abundance: -; j_gene: TRBJ1-3; v_gene: TRBV19; CDR3aa: CASSKGTASSGNTIYF
abundance: -; j_gene: TRBJ2-7; v_gene: TRBV2; CDR3aa: CASSVGNIEQYF
abundance: -; j_gene: TRBJ2-7; v_gene: TRBV6-2/TRBV6-3; CDR3aa: CASSYSGQHYEQYF
abundance: once; j_gene: TRBJ1-3; v_gene: TRBV7-2; CDR3aa: CASSPATGNTIYF
abundance: -; j_gene: TRBJ2-5; v_gene: TRBV10-3; CDR3aa: CAISLPGLESTQYF
abundance: -; j_gene: TRBJ2-5; v_gene: TRBV19; CDR3aa: CASSEQGNGETQYF
abundance: -; j_gene: TRBJ2-1; v_gene: TRBV6-2/TRBV6-3; CDR3aa: CASTPSGGDYNEQFF
abundance: -; j_gene: TRBJ1-3; v_gene: TRBV15; CDR3aa: CATSRSPRSGNTIYF
abundance: -; j_gene: TRBJ1-2; v_gene: TRBV11-2; CDR3aa: CASRLSANYGYTF
abundance: -; j_gene: TRBJ2-7; v_gene: TRBV3-1/TRBV3-2; CDR3aa: CASSQGALAYEQYF
abundance: -; j_gene: TRBJ1-2; v_gene: TRBV6-1; CDR3aa: CASSEPEQGALGYTF
abundance: few; j_gene: TRBJ1-6; v_gene: TRBV4-1; CDR3aa: CASSSRGGRGSPLHF
abundance: -; j_gene: TRBJ1-1; v_gene: TRBV5-5; CDR3aa: CASSPGPATTEAFF
abundance: -; j_gene: TRBJ2-1; v_gene: TRBV3-1/TRBV3-2; CDR3aa: CASSQGVLNEQFF
abundance: -; j_gene: TRBJ1-2; v_gene: TRBV4-1; CDR3aa: CASSQEQDRDYGYTF
abundance: -; j_gene: TRBJ1-2; v_gene: TRBV7-9; CDR3aa: CASSSWTGRGYGYTF
abundance: once; j_gene: TRBJ2-1; v_gene: TRBV9; CDR3aa: CASSPTWAGGLNEQFF
abundance: -; j_gene: TRBJ2-7; v_gene: TRBV7-3; CDR3aa: CASSLTSGGTYEQYF
abundance: -; j_gene: TRBJ2-5; v_gene: TRBV7-7; CDR3aa: CASSPRNRAREETQYF
abundance: -; j_gene: TRBJ2-5; v_gene: TRBV11-2; CDR3aa: CASSLGTSGRGEETQYF
abundance: -; j_gene: TRBJ2-1; v_gene: TRBV19; CDR3aa: CASSKGGSYNEQFF
abundance: -; j_gene: TRBJ2-7; v_gene: TRBV11-2; CDR3aa: CASSLDQATGQYF
abundance: -; j_gene: TRBJ1-3; v_gene: TRBV5-1; CDR3aa: CASSRSGLDGNTIYF
abundance: -; j_gene: TRBJ2-1; v_gene: TRBV4-3; CDR3aa: CASSLQGADYNEQFF
abundance: -; j_gene: TRBJ2-7; v_gene: TRBV14; CDR3aa: CASSQKYEQYF
abundance: -; j_gene: TRBJ1-4; v_gene: TRBV24-1; CDR3aa: CATSALWTDPNEKLFF
abundance: -; j_gene: TRBJ1-1; v_gene: TRBV4-1; CDR3aa: CASSPQGQEGLMNTEAFF
abundance: -; j_gene: TRBJ2-1; v_gene: TRBV20-1; CDR3aa: CSARHRGEQFF
abundance: once; j_gene: TRBJ2-2; v_gene: TRBV3-1/TRBV3-2; CDR3aa: CASSLNTGELFF
abundance: -; j_gene: TRBJ1-4; v_gene: TRBV27; CDR3aa: CASSPGTTWDEKLFF